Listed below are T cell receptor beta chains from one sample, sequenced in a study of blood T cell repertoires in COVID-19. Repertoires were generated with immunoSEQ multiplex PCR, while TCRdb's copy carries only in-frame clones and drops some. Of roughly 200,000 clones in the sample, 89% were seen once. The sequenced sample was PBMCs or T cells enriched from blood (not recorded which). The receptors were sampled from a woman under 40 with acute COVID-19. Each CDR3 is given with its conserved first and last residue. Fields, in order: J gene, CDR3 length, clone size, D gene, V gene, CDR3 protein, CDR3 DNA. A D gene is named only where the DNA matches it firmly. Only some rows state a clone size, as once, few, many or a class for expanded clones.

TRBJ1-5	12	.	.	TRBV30	CAWNVGAQPQHF	TGTGCCTGGAACGTGGGGGCTCAGCCCCAGCATTTT
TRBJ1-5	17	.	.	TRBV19	CASSNRRAESGNQPQHF	TGTGCCAGTAGTAACAGGAGAGCTGAGTCCGGCAATCAGCCCCAGCATTTT
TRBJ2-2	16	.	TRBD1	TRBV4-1	CASSQRDRGNTGELFF	TGCGCCAGCAGCCAACGCGACAGGGGGAACACCGGGGAGCTGTTTTTT
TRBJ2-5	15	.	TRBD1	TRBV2	CASSEGTGGKETQYF	TGTGCCAGCAGTGAAGGGACAGGGGGCAAAGAGACCCAGTACTTC
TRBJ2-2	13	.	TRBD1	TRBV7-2	CASSGRTGGELFF	TGTGCCAGCAGCGGACGGACAGGCGGGGAGCTGTTTTTT
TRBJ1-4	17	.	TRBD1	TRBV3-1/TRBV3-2	CASSQVGGTGGGEKLFF	TGTGCCAGCAGCCAAGTGGGAGGGACAGGGGGCGGTGAAAAACTGTTTTTT
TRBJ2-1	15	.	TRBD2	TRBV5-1	CASIRRGGEVGEQFF	TGCGCCAGCATTAGGCGGGGGGGCGAGGTGGGTGAGCAGTTCTTC
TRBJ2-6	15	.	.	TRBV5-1	CASSLGHSGANVLTF	TGCGCCAGCAGCTTGGGACACTCTGGGGCCAACGTCCTGACTTTC
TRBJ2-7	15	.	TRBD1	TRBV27	CASSLTGQGSYEQYF	TGTGCCAGCAGCCTTACGGGACAGGGGTCCTACGAGCAGTACTTC
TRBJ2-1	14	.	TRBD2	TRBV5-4	CASSLGLARSEQFF	TGTGCCAGCAGCTTGGGACTAGCGAGATCTGAGCAGTTCTTC
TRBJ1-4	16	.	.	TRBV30	CAWSSHRVKTNEKLFF	TGTGCCTGGAGTTCCCACAGGGTTAAGACTAATGAAAAACTGTTTTTT
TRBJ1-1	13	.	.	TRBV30	CAWSFDNRGEAFF	TGTGCCTGGAGCTTCGACAACCGGGGAGAAGCTTTCTTT
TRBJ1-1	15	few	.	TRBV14	CASSLIGRGNTEAFF	TGTGCCAGCAGCCTGATAGGTAGGGGGAACACTGAAGCTTTCTTT
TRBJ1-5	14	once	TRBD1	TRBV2	CASGRTGGRQPQHF	TGTGCCAGCGGTCGGACAGGGGGCAGGCAGCCCCAGCATTTT
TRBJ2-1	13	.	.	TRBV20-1	CSASLISKNEQFF	TGCAGTGCTAGTCTTATTTCTAAAAATGAGCAGTTCTTC
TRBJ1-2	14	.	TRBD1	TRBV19	CASSIYWGQWGYTF	TGTGCCAGTAGTATTTACTGGGGACAGTGGGGCTACACCTTC
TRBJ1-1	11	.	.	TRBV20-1	CSARGGTEAFF	TGCAGTGCTAGGGGGGGGACTGAAGCTTTCTTT
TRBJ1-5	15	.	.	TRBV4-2	CASSQENRRGLAQHF	TGTGCCAGCAGCCAAGAAAACAGGCGGGGTTTGGCCCAGCATTTT
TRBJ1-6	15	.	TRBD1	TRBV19	CASRGQDRYNSPLHF	TGTGCCAGTAGGGGACAGGATCGGTATAATTCACCCCTCCACTTT
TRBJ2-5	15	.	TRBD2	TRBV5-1	CASSTSGGLQETQYF	TGCGCCAGCAGCACGAGCGGGGGCCTCCAAGAGACCCAGTACTTC
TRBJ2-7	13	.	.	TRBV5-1	CASSFGLTYEQYF	TGCGCCAGCAGCTTCGGACTCACCTACGAGCAGTACTTC
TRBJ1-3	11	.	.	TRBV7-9	CASNTGNTIYF	TGTGCCAGCAACACTGGAAACACCATATATTTT